The rows below give T cell receptor beta chains drawn from one sample of a study of prognosis after radiotherapy for stage I lung cancer. TCRdb reprocessed the multiplex PCR reads via MiXCR and lists one record per CDR3 protein. The sample has about 15,000 distinct CDR3 sequences, approximately 17% seen once. The sequencing here drew on PBMCs, taken before or after stereotactic body radiation therapy (not recorded which). These receptors were obtained from a donor over 45 with non-small cell lung cancer. CDR3s include the opening cysteine and the closing phenylalanine or tryptophan. D genes are given only for firm matches. A row's size may be missing; if present it is once, few, many or a size class.

v_call: TRBV7-8
j_call: TRBJ1-1
d_call: NA
clone_size: many
cdr3_nt: TGTGCCAGCAGCCCCCGGACCTACACTGAAGCTTTCTTT
cdr3_aa: CASSPRTYTEAFF

v_call: TRBV19
j_call: TRBJ2-5
d_call: NA
clone_size: many
cdr3_nt: TGTGCCAGTAGTCCAGATCGAATAGAGACCCAGTACTTC
cdr3_aa: CASSPDRIETQYF

v_call: TRBV4-3
j_call: TRBJ2-5
d_call: TRBD2
clone_size: many
cdr3_nt: TGCGCCAGCAGCCGCGCCAGCGGGAGGGCCATAGAGACCCAGTACTTC
cdr3_aa: CASSRASGRAIETQYF

v_call: TRBV7-2
j_call: TRBJ1-2
d_call: NA
clone_size: many
cdr3_nt: TGTGCCAGCAGCTCCTCTGGGCCCTATGGCTACACCTTC
cdr3_aa: CASSSSGPYGYTF

v_call: TRBV11-2
j_call: TRBJ1-2
d_call: NA
clone_size: many
cdr3_nt: TGTGCCAGCAGCCCGGGACGGATCTATGGCTACACCTTC
cdr3_aa: CASSPGRIYGYTF

v_call: TRBV11-3
j_call: TRBJ2-6
d_call: NA
clone_size: many
cdr3_nt: TGTGCCACCGAGCGGACGGGGAGCTCTGGGGCCAACGTCCTGACTTTC
cdr3_aa: CATERTGSSGANVLTF

v_call: TRBV7-3
j_call: TRBJ1-6
d_call: NA
clone_size: many
cdr3_nt: TGTGCCAGCAGCTTAGGGGTCTCCTATAATTCACCCCTCCACTTT
cdr3_aa: CASSLGVSYNSPLHF

v_call: TRBV4-1
j_call: TRBJ1-1
d_call: NA
clone_size: NA
cdr3_nt: TGCGCCAGCAGCCAAGGCTTTCAGGGCCACATGAACACTGAAGCTTTCTTT
cdr3_aa: CASSQGFQGHMNTEAFF

v_call: TRBV12-3/TRBV12-4
j_call: TRBJ1-1
d_call: NA
clone_size: many
cdr3_nt: TGTGCCAGCAGTTTAGCTTCACTCAAAGAAGCTTTCTTT
cdr3_aa: CASSLASLKEAFF

v_call: TRBV12-3/TRBV12-4
j_call: TRBJ1-5
d_call: NA
clone_size: many
cdr3_nt: TGTGCCAGCAGCCTGGACGGGGCTAGCAATCAGCCCCAGCATTTT
cdr3_aa: CASSLDGASNQPQHF

v_call: TRBV18
j_call: TRBJ1-3
d_call: NA
clone_size: many
cdr3_nt: TGTGCCAGCTCCGCGCTGTCAGCAGGTGAAAACACCATATATTTT
cdr3_aa: CASSALSAGENTIYF